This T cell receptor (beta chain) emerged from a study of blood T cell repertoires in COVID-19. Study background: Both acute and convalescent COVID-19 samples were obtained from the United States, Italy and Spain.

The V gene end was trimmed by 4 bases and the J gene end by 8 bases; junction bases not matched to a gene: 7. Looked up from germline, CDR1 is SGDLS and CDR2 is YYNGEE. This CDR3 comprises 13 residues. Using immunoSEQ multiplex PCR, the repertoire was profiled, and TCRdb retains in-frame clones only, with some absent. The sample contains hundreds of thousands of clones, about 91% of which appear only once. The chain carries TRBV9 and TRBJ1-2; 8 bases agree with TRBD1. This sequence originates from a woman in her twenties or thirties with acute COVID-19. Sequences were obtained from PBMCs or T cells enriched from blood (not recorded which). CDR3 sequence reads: CASSPWTGNGYTF. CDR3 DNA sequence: TGTGCCAGCAGCCCCTGGACAGGGAACGGCTACACCTTC.